This TCR beta chain stems from a study of shared clonotypes between healthy human individuals. This table comes from immunoSEQ multiplex PCR, and its TCRdb copy is limited to in-frame clones, with some not included. The sample has 550,000 to 700,000 clones, around four fifths seen once. Trimming took 5 bases from V and 5 from J; bases not matched to a gene: 13. Germline lookup yields CDR1 LNHDA and CDR2 SQIVND (reference sequence). CDR3 length equals 16 residues. The specimen was memory CD4+ T cells sorted from blood. Stated subset: CD45RA-negative fraction. This TCR derives from a woman in her twenties or thirties in good health. This chain joins TRBV19 and TRBJ1-1; 8 bases are a match to TRBD1. The CDR3 region has the DNA TGTGCCAGTAGTCCAAGCAGGGGGCGCGGGAGGACTGAAGCTTTCTTT. Translating it yields CASSPSRGRGRTEAFF. Looking up the rest from reference TRBV19 and TRBJ1-1 gives the full variable domain: DGGITQSPKYLFRKEGQNVTLSCEQNLNHDAMYWYRQDPGQGLRLIYYSQIVNDFQKGDIAEGYSVSREKKESFPLTVTSAQKNPTAFYLCASSPSRGRGRTEAFFGQGTRLTVV.